This record covers a single T cell receptor beta chain. The antigen remains unidentified. The data were taken from a study of cytomegalovirus exposure and HLA in healthy donors. The CDR3 spans 16 residues. Germline values: CDR1 LNHDA, CDR2 SQIVND (reference sequence). Trimming took off 3 bases at V and 2 bases at J, with 14 bases between the two ends. Primers: 60 Vbeta forward and 13 Jbeta reverse. The method was immunoSEQ multiplex PCR; TCRdb's version includes in-frame clones alone and lacks a portion of them. This sample has 200,000 or so clones, with about 90% found just once. Findings and limits, study-wide: A later analysis showed that HLA-associated TCR beta chains had undergone more clonal expansion than equally common others. CMV serostatus stood as the only immune exposure information on hand. Reports indicate that TCR beta sequences accurately predicted the HLA-A and HLA-B alleles of most subjects.

The chain joins TRBV19 to TRBJ2-1, with D unclear. The TCR originated in a girl in the first two years of life in good health and CMV-seronegative. Sequenced sample: PBMCs. The CDR3 region is CASSIFVQIPYNEQFF. The CDR3 nucleotides are TGTGCCAGTAGTATTTTTGTTCAGATCCCCTACAATGAGCAGTTCTTC.